Below are 26 T cell receptor beta chains sequenced from a single sample in a study of blood T cell repertoires in COVID-19. Here immunoSEQ multiplex PCR was the method, and the copy in TCRdb shows in-frame clones only, minus some. The profile shows 70,000 to 95,000 clones, roughly 96% of them singletons. The sample was peripheral blood. Receptor source: a human donor with active COVID-19. The donor label of this sample is uncertain.

In nucleotides, the CDR3 is TGTGCCAGCAGCTTATACCCCTTAGCGGGAGGGGAGACCCAGTACTTC. Its translation: CASSLYPLAGGETQYF. The chain is built from TRBV7-2 and TRBJ2-5; TRBD2 matches 11 bases. Germline assignment: CDR1 SGHTA and CDR2 FQGNSA. The CDR3 covers 16 residues. V trimming: 2 bases; J trimming: 5 bases; junction bases outside the gene matches: 7.

The chain carries TRBV29-1 and TRBJ2-7; D remains unclear. The CDR3 is 11 residues long. Trimming took 4 bases from V and 2 from J, leaving 6 bases between them. CDR1 is SQVTM and CDR2 is ANQGSEA in the germline V gene. CDR3 DNA sequence: TGCAGCGTTGTGTTAACCTACGAGCAGTACTTC. Translating it yields CSVVLTYEQYF.

The chain combines TRBV5-1 with TRBJ2-5; D uncertain. Germline CDR1 SGHRS, CDR2 YFSETQ. This CDR3 contains 12 residues. Trimming pared 2 bases from V and 3 bases from J, leaving 5 bases between. The CDR3, as DNA: TGCGCCAGCAGCTTATTAAAAGAGACCCAGTACTTC. Amino acids: CASSLLKETQYF.

V gene TRBV5-1 combines with J gene TRBJ2-3; 8 nucleotides agree with TRBD1. The V and J ends lost 5 bases and 4 bases, in that order; junction bases with no gene match: 12. The CDR3 totals 16 residues. CDR1 and CDR2 from the germline V gene are SGHRS and YFSETQ. CDR3 sequence (DNA): TGCGCCAGCAGTCTGTTGAGGCAGGGGGCACCAGATACGCAGTATTTT. Protein sequence: CASSLLRQGAPDTQYF.

The chain combines TRBV6-5 with TRBJ2-7; 10 positions match TRBD1. Looked up from germline, CDR1 is MNHEY and CDR2 is SVGAGI. J was trimmed by 5 bases and V by 0 bases; bases with no gene match: 4. This CDR3 is 15 amino acids long. Written as DNA, the CDR3 is TGTGCCAGCAGTTACTCGATGACAGGGGGCAACGAGCAGTACTTC. It translates to CASSYSMTGGNEQYF.

The chain combines TRBV7-9 with TRBJ2-2; maybe TRBD2 (6 bases). CDR3 length: 15 residues. V dropped 6 bases and J dropped 5 bases, with 16 bases sitting between them. CDR1 SEHNR and CDR2 FQNEAQ come from the germline V gene (reference sequence). CDR3 sequence (DNA): TGTGCCAGCAGGGCTGGGGACTTCAGAACCGGGGAGCTGTTTTTT. This sequence encodes CASRAGDFRTGELFF.

V gene TRBV5-1 combines with J gene TRBJ2-3; tentative D call: TRBD2 (6 bases). CDR1 is SGHRS and CDR2 is YFSETQ in the germline V gene. V shed 0 bases and J shed 2 bases, with 19 bases lying between them. The CDR3 loop spans 18 amino acids. The chain's CDR3 is CASSLAKVVGGDTDTQYF. CDR3 DNA sequence: TGCGCCAGCAGCTTGGCCAAAGTGGTTGGCGGGGACACAGATACGCAGTATTTT.

J is TRBJ2-1 and V is TRBV4-1; D gene uncertain. V was shortened by 0 bases and J by 8 bases, with 14 bases between the two germline ends. Germline V CDR1 and CDR2: MGHRA, YSYEKL. The CDR3 totals 15 residues. The CDR3, as DNA: TGCGCCAGCAGCCAAGATATCTTGGGCATCGATGAGCAGTTCTTC. Translation gives CASSQDILGIDEQFF.

The rearrangement uses TRBV11-3 and TRBJ2-5, with 7 bases aligning to TRBD1. This CDR3 is 14 amino acids long. Per germline, CDR1 SGHNT and CDR2 YENEEA. Trimming cost V 5 bases and J 2 bases; bases outside gene matches: 5. Here the CDR3 reads CASSPWTGQETQYF. The CDR3 DNA is TGTGCCAGCAGCCCTTGGACAGGACAAGAGACCCAGTACTTC.

The rearrangement uses TRBV28 and TRBJ2-7; 13 bases fit TRBD2. With 4 bases clipped from V and 1 base from J, the junction kept 4 bases outside the gene matches. Per the germline V gene, CDR1 is MDHEN and CDR2 is SYDVKM. CDR3 size: 16 residues. This chain's CDR3 is CASSSTGLAGSYEQYF. The DNA of the CDR3 is TGTGCCAGCAGTTCTACGGGACTAGCGGGATCCTACGAGCAGTACTTC.

V usage is TRBV9 and J usage is TRBJ1-1; possible D gene TRBD1, 5 bases. The CDR3 is 15 residues long. Germline V gene lookup returns CDR1 SGDLS and CDR2 YYNGEE. The germline V and J ends were trimmed by 0 bases and 2 bases, with 11 bases remaining between them. This CDR3 reads CASSVDPGPNTEAFF. CDR3 sequence (DNA): TGTGCCAGCAGCGTAGATCCAGGGCCCAACACTGAAGCTTTCTTT.

The V gene is TRBV6-1, the J gene TRBJ1-3; D ambiguous. This CDR3 has 17 residues. Trimming stripped 2 bases from V and 4 bases from J, with 18 bases between. The germline CDR1 and CDR2 sequences are MNHNS and SASEGT. The CDR3 is CASSELPSLARGNTIYF. The CDR3 DNA is TGTGCCAGCAGTGAACTCCCCTCGCTCGCGCGGGGAAACACCATATATTTT.

The rearrangement uses TRBV19 and TRBJ1-3; 9 nucleotides align to TRBD1. There are 15 residues in the CDR3. Germline V gene lookup returns CDR1 LNHDA and CDR2 SQIVND (reference sequence). V shed 5 bases, J shed 8 bases, and the junction held 10 bases outside the gene matches. CDR3 region: CASSPTRTGADTIYF. In DNA form, the CDR3 reads TGTGCCAGTAGTCCTACGAGGACAGGGGCAGACACCATATATTTT.

The chain joins TRBV19 to TRBJ2-2; 8 bases line up with TRBD1. This CDR3 has 14 residues. Germline CDR1 and CDR2: LNHDA and SQIVND (reference sequence). The trim removed 3 bases at V and 7 bases at J, leaving 4 bases unmatched. CDR3 nucleotide sequence: TGTGCCAGTAGTATGGTACAGGGGGTCGGGGAGCTGTTTTTT. This gives the protein CASSMVQGVGELFF.

The chain employs TRBV27 and TRBJ2-2; 10 bases fit TRBD2. In germline, CDR1 is MNHEY, CDR2 SMNVEV (reference sequence). V shed 3 bases and J 0 bases; nucleotides not matched to a gene: 4. There are 17 residues in the CDR3. CDR3 in amino acids: CASSFQRGGPNTGELFF. The CDR3 DNA follows: TGTGCCAGCAGTTTCCAGCGGGGGGGCCCGAACACCGGGGAGCTGTTTTTT.

This clone occurred once. The rearrangement links TRBV9 to TRBJ2-2, with TRBD2 matching 8 bases. In germline, CDR1 is SGDLS, CDR2 YYNGEE. The CDR3 loop spans 16 amino acids. J was trimmed by 4 bases and V by 2 bases; bases with no gene match: 7. The CDR3 DNA follows: TGTGCCAGCAGCGTGGGCGGGGGGCCAAGCACCGGGGAGCTGTTTTTT. Translating gives CASSVGGGPSTGELFF. The entire variable domain, with the rest obtained from reference TRBV9 and TRBJ2-2, is as follows: DSGVTQTPKHLITATGQRVTLRCSPRSGDLSVYWYQQSLDQGLQFLIQYYNGEERAKGNILERFSAQQFPDLHSELNLSSLELGDSALYFCASSVGGGPSTGELFFGEGSRLTVL.

The chain links TRBV4-1 to TRBJ2-1; 7 nucleotides match TRBD1. This CDR3 has 19 residues. Trimming removed 1 base from V and 2 bases from J; junction bases left unmatched: 14. In germline, CDR1 is MGHRA, CDR2 YSYEKL. The CDR3 DNA follows: TGCGCCAGCAGCCAAGGATCCAACCCCTACAGGGGACCCTACAATGAGCAGTTCTTC. This encodes CASSQGSNPYRGPYNEQFF.

The chain links TRBV19 to TRBJ2-2; tentative D call: TRBD1 (6 bases). The CDR3 length is 15 residues. Germline V CDR1 and CDR2: LNHDA, SQIVND (reference sequence). The V and J ends lost 6 bases and 5 bases respectively, with 16 bases between them. CDR3 nucleotides: TGTGCCAGTAGCAACAGGGAGATTAGGACCGGGGAGCTGTTTTTT. Translated, it gives CASSNREIRTGELFF.

The chain has TRBV19 and TRBJ1-3; 9 nucleotides align to TRBD1. V trimming: 9 bases; J trimming: 4 bases; junction bases outside the gene matches: 7. There are 14 residues in the CDR3. Germline-derived CDR1 and CDR2 are LNHDA and SQIVND (reference sequence). This CDR3 is CASRTGGSGNTIYF. Here the CDR3 DNA reads TGTGCCAGCCGAACAGGGGGCTCCGGAAACACCATATATTTT.

The chain links TRBV10-3 to TRBJ1-1; tentatively, D is TRBD1 (6 bases). This CDR3 region has 16 residues. Germline CDR1 and CDR2: ENHRY and SYGVKD. Trimming left V 2 bases short and J 0 bases short, with 13 bases between. The CDR3 here is CAISESPQGMNTEAFF. As DNA, the CDR3 is TGTGCCATCAGTGAGAGCCCCCAGGGGATGAACACTGAAGCTTTCTTT.

This rearrangement joins TRBV27 to TRBJ2-7, with 12 nucleotides matching TRBD2. The CDR3 extends over 15 amino acids. With 5 bases clipped from V and 6 bases from J, the junction kept 8 bases outside the gene matches. The germline gives CDR1 MNHEY, CDR2 SMNVEV (reference sequence). This CDR3 reads CASSPGLAGMAEQYF. The CDR3 nucleotides read TGTGCCAGCAGTCCCGGACTAGCGGGAATGGCCGAGCAGTACTTC.

The chain uses TRBV6-2 or TRBV6-3 and TRBJ2-3; possible D gene TRBD2, 6 bases. The CDR3 is 15 amino acids. Germline V CDR1 and CDR2: MNHEY, SVGEGT. V was shortened by 5 bases and J by 2 bases, with 14 bases between the two germline ends. The CDR3 loop is CASSLPGLHTDTQYF. DNA of the CDR3: TGTGCCAGCAGTCTCCCGGGACTCCACACAGATACGCAGTATTTT.

Only a few counts were recorded for this clone. The chain recombines TRBV6-5 with TRBJ2-5; D possibly corresponds to TRBD2 (5 bases). CDR1 is MNHEY, CDR2 SVGAGI, per germline. The CDR3 is 13 amino acids. The V and J ends lost 8 bases and 3 bases respectively, with 13 bases between them. CDR3 residues: CASGSWNKETQYF. For the CDR3, the DNA is TGTGCCAGCGGGAGCTGGAATAAAGAGACCCAGTACTTC.

This chain connects TRBV12-5 to TRBJ1-4, with D hard to call. V lost 5 bases and J lost 8, with 12 bases in between. The CDR3 loop spans 13 amino acids. Germline V CDR1 and CDR2: LGHNT, FRNRAP. This CDR3 reads CASGPQSSEKLFF. The CDR3, as DNA: TGTGCTAGTGGTCCACAGTCGTCCGAAAAACTGTTTTTT.

The V gene is TRBV19, the J gene TRBJ1-5, with a tentative D call TRBD1 (6 bases). There are 12 residues in the CDR3. V lost 10 bases to trimming and J lost 6 bases, with 13 bases between them. CDR1 LNHDA and CDR2 SQIVND come from the germline V gene (reference sequence). The CDR3 DNA sequence: TGTGCCACCCGACAGGACAGTCAGCCCCAGCATTTT. Translating gives CATRQDSQPQHF.

The chain couples TRBV3-1 (or the pseudogene TRBV3-2) to TRBJ2-7; 11 positions match TRBD1. Germline CDR1 LGHDT, CDR2 YNNKEL (reference sequence). J gave up 6 bases and V 4 bases, and 5 bases lay outside the gene matches. CDR3 size: 14 residues. CDR3 sequence (DNA): TGTGCCAGCAGCCGGACAGGGGGCGCGGGCGAGCAGTACTTC. Translating gives CASSRTGGAGEQYF.